Sequencing of this TCR beta chain was carried out in a study of T-cell reconstitution after alpha-beta-depleted transplantation in children. In its sample, this clonotype was seen many times. V lost 1 base, J lost 2 bases, and 6 bases lay in between. Germline V CDR1 and CDR2: SGHRS, YFSETQ. This CDR3 contains 13 residues. TCRbeta library preparation incorporated unique molecular identifiers. TCRdb itself ran the PCR reads through MiXCR, one entry per CDR3 protein. The sample consists of roughly 180,000 distinct CDR3 sequences, 14% to 15% of them appearing once. Sequencing was performed on PBMCs from the stem cell graft donor, taken from the stem cell graft. The clonotype originates from a human donor who donated a stem cell graft to a child with acute lymphoblastic leukemia. The rearrangement links TRBV5-1 to TRBJ2-5; D unresolved. CDR3 in amino acids: CASSLRSQETQYF. CDR3 DNA: TGCGCCAGCAGCTTGCGCAGTCAAGAGACCCAGTACTTC.